This T cell receptor beta chain was recorded in a study of CD4 T cells in relation to SARS-CoV-2 and coronaviruses (dated by TCRdb to 2020 to 2023). For the study in its entirety: A median age of around 40 years, with a range of roughly 21 to 75 years, was recorded for the full convalescent cohort of approximately 12 patients. Among the roughly twelve convalescent patients, 8 males and 4 females were included, and two of the subjects were Hispanic. HLA restriction was mapped for shared crossreactive spike epitopes using patient-derived lymphoblastoid cell lines. Memory CD4+ T cell crossreactivity between SARS-CoV-2 and common cold coronavirus spike proteins was assessed at the TCR clonotype level in the study. The Adaptive Biotechnologies TCR-sequencing kit was used to sequence samples from a few pre-COVID donors and the naive versus memory experiments, while other data came from Illumina-based sequencing. For other donors in the study, expansion assays were sequenced with a different, Illumina-based TCR-beta assay. The paper's findings and limits, for the study overall: The study was limited by small numbers of patients and tested TCRs. Sequencing of naive versus memory cells indicated that the assay detects memory recall responses, not primary responses primed during culture. Crossreactive clones showed significantly weaker SARS-CoV-2-driven expansion than monoreactive clones, consistent with antigenic imprinting. Because no donor provided both pre-pandemic and post-infection samples, tracing the source of pre-existing responses was limited. Because the crossreactivity analysis focused on spike protein, crossreactivity against other viral proteins was not assessed. In roughly 60% of donors, memory CD4+ clonotypes turned up that crossrecognized SARS-CoV-2 and at least one common cold coronavirus spike.

Naive and memory CD4+ T cells were separated from cryopreserved PBMCs by first enriching for CD4 and then performing EasySep naive CD4+ T cell enrichment. Ficoll-Paque PLUS gradient centrifugation was used to isolate PBMCs from leukapheresis product or whole blood. PBMCs were either cryopreserved at -140°C or used fresh in the expansion assay. The QIAamp Micro DNA Kit was used to extract genomic DNA from the CD4+ T cells. From the cysteine up to the phenylalanine, the CDR3 has a length of 13 residues. Just the 39-base CDR3 DNA is kept, in frame starting at base 1. Taken from the germline V gene, the CDR1 and CDR2 loops are KGHSH and LQKENI. The germline V and J ends show losses of 3 bases and 8 bases respectively, and no gene match explains 3 bases of the junction. DNA from uncultured naive and memory CD4+ T cells underwent immunoSEQ TCR-beta sequencing at deep resolution. In the paper's pipeline: During preprocessing, nonproductive sequences were discarded, as were any CDR3s that did not begin with C, did not end with F or W, or were shorter than 7 amino acids. Cultured and uncultured naive and memory CD4+ repertoires were searched for previously identified spike- and CEF-reactive CDR3s. CDR3 homology was measured as pairwise Levenshtein distance, computed with the stringdist R package after trimming three terminal residues from each end. The clones in this table, taken by TCRdb from immuneACCESS, are in-frame only. Not every clone is retained; where verified, under half of the shortfall comes from an unresolved V gene, and the cause of the rest is unknown. V and J calls and clone size come straight from that table; D and trimming were deduced from the DNA. This sample holds about 37,000 clones; approximately 85% were observed only once. The ten largest clones represent about 3.3% of the sample.

This clone was seen only once. The target of this receptor is not known. Base-call qualities are not available, and no considerably larger clone is one nucleotide away. The TCR originated in an adult with COVID-19. The sequence joins TRBV18 to TRBJ1-4, with TRBD1 identical over 7 junction bases. The sequencing input was memory CD4+ T cells from PBMCs. The cell subset or site tag for this specimen amounts to: memory (non-naive) CD4+ T cells. Here is the DNA: TGTGCCAGCTCACCGGAGGGACAGGAAAAACTGTTTTTT. The resulting protein is CASSPEGQEKLFF.